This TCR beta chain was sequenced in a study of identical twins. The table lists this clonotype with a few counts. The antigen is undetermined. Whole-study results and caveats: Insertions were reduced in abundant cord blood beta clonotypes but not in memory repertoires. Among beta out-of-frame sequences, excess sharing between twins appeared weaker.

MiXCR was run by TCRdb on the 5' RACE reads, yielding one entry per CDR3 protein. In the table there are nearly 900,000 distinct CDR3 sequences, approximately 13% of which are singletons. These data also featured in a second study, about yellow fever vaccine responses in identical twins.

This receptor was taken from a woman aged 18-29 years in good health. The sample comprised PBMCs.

The CDR3 sequence is CASSEAFGRAYEQYF. In DNA, the CDR3 is TGTGCCAGCAGTGAAGCGTTCGGCAGGGCCTACGAGCAGTACTTC. V and J are TRBV6-1 and TRBJ2-7, with a tentative D call TRBD1 (5 bases). There are 15 residues in the CDR3. V was trimmed by 0 bases and J by 2 bases, leaving 11 bases between them. Looked up from germline, CDR1 is MNHNS and CDR2 is SASEGT.